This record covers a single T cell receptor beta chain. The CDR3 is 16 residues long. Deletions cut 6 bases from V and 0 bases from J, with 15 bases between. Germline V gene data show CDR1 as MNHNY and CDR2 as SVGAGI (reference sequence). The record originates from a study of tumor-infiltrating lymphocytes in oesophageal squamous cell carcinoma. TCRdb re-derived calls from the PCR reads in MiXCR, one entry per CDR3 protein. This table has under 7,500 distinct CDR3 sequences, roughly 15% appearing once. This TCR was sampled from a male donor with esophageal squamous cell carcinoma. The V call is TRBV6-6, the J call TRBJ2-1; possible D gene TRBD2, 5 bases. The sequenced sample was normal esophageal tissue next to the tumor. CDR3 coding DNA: TGTGCCAGCAGCCTGTCGAGGGCACACTCCTACAATGAGCAGTTCTTC. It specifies CASSLSRAHSYNEQFF.